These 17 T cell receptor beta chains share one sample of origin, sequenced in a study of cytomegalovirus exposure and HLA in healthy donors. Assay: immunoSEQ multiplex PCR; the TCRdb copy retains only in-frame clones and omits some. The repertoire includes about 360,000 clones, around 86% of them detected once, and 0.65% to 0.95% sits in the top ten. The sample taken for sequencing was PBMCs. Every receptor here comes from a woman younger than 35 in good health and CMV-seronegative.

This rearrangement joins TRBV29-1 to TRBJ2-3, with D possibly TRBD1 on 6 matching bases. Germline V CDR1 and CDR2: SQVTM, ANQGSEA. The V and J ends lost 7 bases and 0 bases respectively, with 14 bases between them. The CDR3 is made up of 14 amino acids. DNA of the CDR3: TGCAGCGCTGTCTTAGGGGGTAGCACAGATACGCAGTATTTT. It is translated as CSAVLGGSTDTQYF.

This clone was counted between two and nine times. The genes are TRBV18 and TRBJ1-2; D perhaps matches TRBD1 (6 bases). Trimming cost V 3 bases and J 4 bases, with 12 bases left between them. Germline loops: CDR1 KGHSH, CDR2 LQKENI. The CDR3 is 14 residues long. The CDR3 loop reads CASSPNGGPYGYTF. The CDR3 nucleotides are TGTGCCAGCTCACCTAACGGGGGGCCCTATGGCTACACCTTC.

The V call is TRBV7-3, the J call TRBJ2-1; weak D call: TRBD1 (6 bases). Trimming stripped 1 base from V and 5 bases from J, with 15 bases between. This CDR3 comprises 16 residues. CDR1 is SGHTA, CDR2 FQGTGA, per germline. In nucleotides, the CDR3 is TGTGCCAGCAGCTTAATACACAGGGCCCTAAACAATGAGCAGTTCTTC. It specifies CASSLIHRALNNEQFF.

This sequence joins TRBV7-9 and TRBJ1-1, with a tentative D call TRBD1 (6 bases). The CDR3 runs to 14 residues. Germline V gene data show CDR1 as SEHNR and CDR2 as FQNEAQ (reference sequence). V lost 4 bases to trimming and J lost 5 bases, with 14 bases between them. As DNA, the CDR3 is TGTGCCAGCAGCTACAGGGTACCGGGGACTGAAGCTTTCTTT. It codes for CASSYRVPGTEAFF.

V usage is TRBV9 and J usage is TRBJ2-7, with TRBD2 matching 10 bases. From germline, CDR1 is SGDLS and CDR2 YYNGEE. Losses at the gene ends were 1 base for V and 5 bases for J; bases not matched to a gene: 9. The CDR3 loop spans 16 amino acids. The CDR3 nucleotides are TGTGCCAGCAGCGTAAGGATAGCGGGGGGCCGGAACGAGCAGTACTTC. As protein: CASSVRIAGGRNEQYF.

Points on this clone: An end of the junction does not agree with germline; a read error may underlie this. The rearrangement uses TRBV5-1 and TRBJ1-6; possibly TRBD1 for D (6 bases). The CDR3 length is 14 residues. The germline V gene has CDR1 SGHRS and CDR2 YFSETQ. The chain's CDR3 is CASRLDSLNSPLHF. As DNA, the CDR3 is TGCGCCAGCAGGTTGGACAGCCTGAATTCACCCCTCCACTTT.

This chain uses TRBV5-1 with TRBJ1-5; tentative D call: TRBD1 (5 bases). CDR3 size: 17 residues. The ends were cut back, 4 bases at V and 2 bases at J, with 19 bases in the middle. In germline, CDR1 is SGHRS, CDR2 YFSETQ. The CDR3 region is CASSTVGQARGNQPQHF. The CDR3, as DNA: TGCGCCAGCAGCACGGTGGGGCAGGCCAGAGGCAATCAGCCCCAGCATTTT.

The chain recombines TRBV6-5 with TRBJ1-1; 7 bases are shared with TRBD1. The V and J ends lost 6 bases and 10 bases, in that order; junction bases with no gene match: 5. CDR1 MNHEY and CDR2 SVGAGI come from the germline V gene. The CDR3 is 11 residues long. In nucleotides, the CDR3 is TGTGCCAGCAGATCCTCAGGGGGAGCTTTCTTT. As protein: CASRSSGGAFF.

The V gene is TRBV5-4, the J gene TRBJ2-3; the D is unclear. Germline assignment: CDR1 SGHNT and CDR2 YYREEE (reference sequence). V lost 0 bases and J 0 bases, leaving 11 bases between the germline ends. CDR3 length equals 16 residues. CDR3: CASSLGAPTSTDTQYF. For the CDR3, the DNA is TGTGCCAGCAGCTTGGGGGCCCCAACTAGCACAGATACGCAGTATTTT.

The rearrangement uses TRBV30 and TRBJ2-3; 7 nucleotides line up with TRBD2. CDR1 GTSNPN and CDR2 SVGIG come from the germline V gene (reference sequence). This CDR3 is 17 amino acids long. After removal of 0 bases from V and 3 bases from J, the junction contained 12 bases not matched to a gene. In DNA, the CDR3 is TGTGCCTGGAGTGTTTGGGCACGGGAGGTTAGGACAGATACGCAGTATTTT. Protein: CAWSVWAREVRTDTQYF.

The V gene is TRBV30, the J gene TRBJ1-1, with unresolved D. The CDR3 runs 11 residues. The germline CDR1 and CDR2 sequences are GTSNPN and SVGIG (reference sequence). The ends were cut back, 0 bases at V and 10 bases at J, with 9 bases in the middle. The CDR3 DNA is TGTGCCTGGAGTGTACGTAGCGTAGCTTTCTTT. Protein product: CAWSVRSVAFF.

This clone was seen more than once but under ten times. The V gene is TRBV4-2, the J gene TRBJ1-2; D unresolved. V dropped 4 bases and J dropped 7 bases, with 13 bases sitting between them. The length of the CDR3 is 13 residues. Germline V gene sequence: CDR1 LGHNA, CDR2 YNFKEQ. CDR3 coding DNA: TGTGCCAGCAGCCTCCTCGATCGGGTTGGCTACACCTTC. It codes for CASSLLDRVGYTF.

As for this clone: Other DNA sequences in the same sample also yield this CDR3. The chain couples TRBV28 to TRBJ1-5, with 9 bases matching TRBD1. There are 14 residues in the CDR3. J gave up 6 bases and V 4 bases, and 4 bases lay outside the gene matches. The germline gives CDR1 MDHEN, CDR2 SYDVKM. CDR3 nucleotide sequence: TGTGCCAGCAGTTCTACAGGGGGCGGTCAGCCCCAGCATTTT. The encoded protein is CASSSTGGGQPQHF.

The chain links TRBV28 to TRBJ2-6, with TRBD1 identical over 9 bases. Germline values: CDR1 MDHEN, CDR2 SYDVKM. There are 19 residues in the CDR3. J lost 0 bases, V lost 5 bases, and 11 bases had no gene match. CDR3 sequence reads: CASSPLDRGLGSGANVLTF. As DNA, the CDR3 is TGTGCCAGCAGTCCACTGGACAGGGGATTGGGCTCTGGGGCCAACGTCCTGACTTTC.

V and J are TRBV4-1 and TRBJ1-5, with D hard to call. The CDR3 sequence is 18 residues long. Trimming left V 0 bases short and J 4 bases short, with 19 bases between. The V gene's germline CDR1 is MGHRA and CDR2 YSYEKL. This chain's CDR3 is CASSQDFGPGTINQPQHF. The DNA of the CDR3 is TGCGCCAGCAGCCAAGATTTTGGTCCGGGAACAATAAATCAGCCCCAGCATTTT.

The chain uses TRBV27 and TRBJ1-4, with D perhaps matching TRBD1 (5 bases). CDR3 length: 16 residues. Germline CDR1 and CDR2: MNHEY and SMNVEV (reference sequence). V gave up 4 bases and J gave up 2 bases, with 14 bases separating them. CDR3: CASSSGEVRTNEKLFF. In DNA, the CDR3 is TGTGCCAGCAGTTCGGGGGAGGTGAGGACTAATGAAAAACTGTTTTTT.

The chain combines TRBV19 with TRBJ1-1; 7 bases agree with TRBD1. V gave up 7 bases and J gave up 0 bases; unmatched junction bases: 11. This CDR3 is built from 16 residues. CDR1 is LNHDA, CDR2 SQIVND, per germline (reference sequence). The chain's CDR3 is CASKWGTGEVNTEAFF. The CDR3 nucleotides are TGTGCCAGTAAATGGGGCACAGGGGAGGTGAACACTGAAGCTTTCTTT. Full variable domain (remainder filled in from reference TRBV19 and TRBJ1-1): DGGITQSPKYLFRKEGQNVTLSCEQNLNHDAMYWYRQDPGQGLRLIYYSQIVNDFQKGDIAEGYSVSREKKESFPLTVTSAQKNPTAFYLCASKWGTGEVNTEAFFGQGTRLTVV.